This TCR beta chain was captured by sequencing in a study of cytomegalovirus exposure and HLA in healthy donors. Study observations and caveats: What TCR beta sequences reportedly achieved was accurate prediction of HLA-A and HLA-B alleles in most subjects.

Germline CDR1 is SGDLS and CDR2 is YYNGEE. Trimming at V came to 0 bases and at J to 1 base, leaving 1 base not matched to a gene. CDR3 length equals 15 residues. As to this clone: Its antigen is not identified. Other nucleotide sequences from this sample produce the same CDR3.

Use of 60 Vbeta and 13 Jbeta primers characterized the PCR. The table came from immunoSEQ multiplex PCR; TCRdb's copy has only in-frame clones and leaves some out. This sample has some 170,000 clones, with 80% to 85% found just once. Sequenced input: PBMCs. This receptor was identified in a woman aged 25 to 45 in good health and CMV-seronegative. V and J are TRBV9 and TRBJ2-1; TRBD2 matches at 7 bases. The CDR3 protein is CASSVVGGSYNEQFF. The CDR3 DNA follows: TGTGCCAGCAGCGTAGTGGGGGGGTCCTACAATGAGCAGTTCTTC.